Reported below is one T cell receptor (beta chain). Its antigen is as yet unknown. This CDR3 has 13 residues. Germline CDR1 MGHRA, CDR2 YSYEKL. V was pared by 4 bases and J by 4 bases, with 10 bases between. The isolated RNA, all of it, was reverse transcribed, so expressed TCRB transcripts were what got sequenced. An average of about 3.4 million reads was obtained for naive, central memory and regulatory T cell samples. Clones were sequenced by immunoSEQ multiplex PCR, and TCRdb holds only the in-frame ones, with some missing. In the table there are approximately 170,000 clones, 7% to 9% of which are singletons. The entry originates in a study of beta chain features in type 1 diabetes. The wider study: What patients shared with healthy donors was a similar profile of age, gender and cell yields.

General study points: Sequencing of cDNA might inflate the share of cells that strongly express TCR. All four CD4+ subsets of Type 1 diabetes patients contained TCRB CDR3s that were moderately but significantly shorter.

The chain is built from TRBV4-1 and TRBJ1-2; D is perhaps TRBD1 (6 bases). Sequencing was done on a sample of central memory CD4+ T cells from blood. The TCR comes from a man younger than 35 with type 1 diabetes. For the CDR3, the DNA is TGCGCCAGCAGCCGAACAGGGACCTATGGCTACACCTTC. Protein: CASSRTGTYGYTF.